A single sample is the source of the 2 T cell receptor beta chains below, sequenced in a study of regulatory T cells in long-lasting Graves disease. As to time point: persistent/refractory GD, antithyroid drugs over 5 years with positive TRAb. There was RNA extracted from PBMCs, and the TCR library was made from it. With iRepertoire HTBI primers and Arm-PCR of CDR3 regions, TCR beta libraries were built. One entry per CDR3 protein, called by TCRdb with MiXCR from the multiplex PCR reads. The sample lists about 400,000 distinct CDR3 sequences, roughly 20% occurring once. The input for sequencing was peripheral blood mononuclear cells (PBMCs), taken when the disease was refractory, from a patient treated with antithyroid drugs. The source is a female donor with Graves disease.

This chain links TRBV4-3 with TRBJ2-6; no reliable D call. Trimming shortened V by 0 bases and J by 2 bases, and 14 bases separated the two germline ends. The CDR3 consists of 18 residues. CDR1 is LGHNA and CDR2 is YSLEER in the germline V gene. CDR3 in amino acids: CASSQEQPARTGANVLTF. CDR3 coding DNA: TGCGCCAGCAGCCAAGAACAACCGGCAAGAACTGGGGCCAACGTCCTGACTTTC.

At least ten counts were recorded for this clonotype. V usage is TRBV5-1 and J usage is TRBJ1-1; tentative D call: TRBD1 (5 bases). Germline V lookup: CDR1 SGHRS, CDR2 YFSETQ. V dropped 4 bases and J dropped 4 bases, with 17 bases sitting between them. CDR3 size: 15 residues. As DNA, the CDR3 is TGCGCCAGCAGCCCCGACGGACGTGGGGGCACTGAAGCTTTCTTT. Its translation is CASSPDGRGGTEAFF.